The text below deals with one T cell receptor beta chain. What it recognizes is unknown. The source of the sample is a study of molecular identifiers for immune sequencing clone quantification. The study's findings and limits: Sizes of highly expanded clones could be underestimated through identical TCRs sharing a barcode.

The CDR3 consists of 15 residues. J was trimmed by 4 bases and V by 2 bases; bases with no gene match: 5. Germline V gives CDR1 MNHNS, CDR2 SASEGT. TCRdb reprocessed the PCR reads via MiXCR and lists one record per CDR3 protein. Of about 640,000 distinct CDR3 sequences listed, nearly 20% are singletons. The genes are TRBV6-1 and TRBJ2-1, with 7 bases matching TRBD2. The receptor comes from a human donor in good health. Some libraries in this study had Jurkat cell RNA spiked in. Sequenced sample: naive CD8+ T cells from blood, with Jurkat cell RNA spiked in. Noted subset: FACS-sorted CD8+CD4-CCR7+CD45RA+ naive T cells. The CDR3 region is CASSETGTKYNEQFF. Written as DNA, the CDR3 is TGTGCCAGCAGTGAAACCGGGACTAAGTACAATGAGCAGTTCTTC.